This T cell receptor beta chain was documented in a study of monozygotic twins with inflammatory bowel disease (dated by TCRdb to about 2019). Background on the whole study: In total, approximately 28 monozygotic twin pairs made up the full study: 19 Danish pairs, all IBD-discordant, plus nine German pairs, of which four were IBD-concordant and five were IBD-discordant. Within discordant pairs, disease-associated traits were sought mainly by comparing IBD patients with their genetically identical healthy co-twins. Each individual had, on average, about 151 000 unique TCRalpha sequences and 181 000 unique TCRbeta sequences available for analysis. Study-wide conclusions, independent of this receptor: No difference in repertoire similarity was observed between concordant and discordant twins, possibly owing to limited statistical power. Because patients were on differing immunosuppressive treatments, the repertoires may have picked up extra background noise and inter-individual variability. The results gave no support for a single strong signal or clonotype linked to IBD. IBD patients shared fewer clonotypes with other individuals than healthy twins did, most markedly in patients showing signs of disease activity. IBD patients had lower TCRbeta repertoire diversity, measured by the inverse Simpson index, than their healthy co-twins. The analysis was unable to tell different T cell subtypes apart.

The library was prepared using 5' RACE. Each TCR library was prepared from about 3,400 ng of total RNA. For each sample, cDNA synthesis was carried out in eight separate reactions using SMARTScribe reverse transcriptase. Unique molecular identifiers containing a 6-nucleotide sample barcode were introduced through template switching during cDNA synthesis. Amplification of TCRalpha and TCRbeta cDNA involved two nested PCRs of around 16 and 10 cycles, and each PCR was followed by bead purification. Before amplification, the cDNA was treated with uracil DNA-glycosylase and purified using the QIAquick PCR purification kit. The second PCR was the step at which Illumina TruSeq-compatible adapters and sample-specific barcodes were added. Library quality and concentration were assessed using TapeStation and Qubit, and about 5 ng of each library was pooled. Sequencing of pooled libraries was carried out on an Illumina HiSeq2500 single-index Rapid Run using 2 x 100 bp reads and custom sequencing primers. In the source study's methods: MiGEC version 1.2.6 was used for UMI-based consensus assembly, which corrected PCR and sequencing errors. V(D)J alignment, clonotype assembly and CDR3 extraction were performed with MiXCR version 2.1.1. Normalisation of gene usage, clonotype sharing and MAIT/NKT TCR abundance was achieved by analysing the top 1000, 10 000 and 20 000 clonotypes per sample. After downsampling to 27 000 UMIs, diversity was calculated as the inverse Simpson index using the vegan R package. Paired Mann-Whitney U tests on discordant twin pairs were used, with Benjamini-Hochberg multiple-testing correction. Reads reprocessed by TCRdb are summarized as one entry per CDR3 protein sequence, and DNA is absent. The V and J calls follow TCRdb's processing rather than the paper's. The sample's table lists a count of 200,000 to 250,000 distinct CDR3 sequences. Roughly 7.1% of the sample is taken by the ten largest.

From each donor, an approximately 2.5 ml peripheral blood sample was collected into PAXgene tubes and stored at -80 degrees C. Without T cell sorting, total RNA was isolated from whole blood using the PAXgene blood miRNA kit on an automated QIAcube. Peripheral blood from monozygotic twin pairs concordant or discordant for inflammatory bowel disease was subjected to deep TCRalpha and TCRbeta repertoire profiling with unique molecular barcoding. Smoking habits were recorded for all twin pairs, and individuals were classified as current, former or never smokers. For this clonotype: This receptor's antigen is unknown.

Source material: blood. The TCR comes from a human donor with ulcerative colitis or Crohn's disease, or a healthy co-twin of an affected twin (not recorded which).

CDR3 protein: CASSYIQADNSPLHF. Here the chain combines TRBV6-5 and TRBJ1-6. The CDR3 runs 15 amino acids, cysteine and phenylalanine included. No DNA is given. CDR1 and CDR2 are drawn from the germline V gene: MNHEY, SVGAGI.